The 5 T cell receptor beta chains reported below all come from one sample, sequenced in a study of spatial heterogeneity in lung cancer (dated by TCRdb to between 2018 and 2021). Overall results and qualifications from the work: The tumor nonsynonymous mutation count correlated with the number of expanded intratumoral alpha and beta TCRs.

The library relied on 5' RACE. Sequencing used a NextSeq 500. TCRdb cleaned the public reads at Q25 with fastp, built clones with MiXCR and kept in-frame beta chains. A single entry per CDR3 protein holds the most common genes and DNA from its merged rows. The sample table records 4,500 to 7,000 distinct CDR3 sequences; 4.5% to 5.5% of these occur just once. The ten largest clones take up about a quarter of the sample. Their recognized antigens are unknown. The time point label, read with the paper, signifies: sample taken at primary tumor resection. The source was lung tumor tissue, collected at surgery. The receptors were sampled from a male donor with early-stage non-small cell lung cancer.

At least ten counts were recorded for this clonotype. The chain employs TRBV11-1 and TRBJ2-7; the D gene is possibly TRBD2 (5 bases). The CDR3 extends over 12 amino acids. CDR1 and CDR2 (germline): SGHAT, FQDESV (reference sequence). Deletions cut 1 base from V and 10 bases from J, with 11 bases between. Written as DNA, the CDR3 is TGTGCCAGCAGCTTAGAGTCCGGGGTTCAGTACTTC. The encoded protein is CASSLESGVQYF.

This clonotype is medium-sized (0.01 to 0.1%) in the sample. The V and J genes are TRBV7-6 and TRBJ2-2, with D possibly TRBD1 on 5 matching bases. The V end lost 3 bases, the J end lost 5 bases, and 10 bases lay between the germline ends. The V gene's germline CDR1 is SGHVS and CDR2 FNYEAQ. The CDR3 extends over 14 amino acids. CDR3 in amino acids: CASSFSGMTGELFF. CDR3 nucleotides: TGTGCCAGCAGCTTTTCAGGGATGACCGGGGAGCTGTTTTTT.

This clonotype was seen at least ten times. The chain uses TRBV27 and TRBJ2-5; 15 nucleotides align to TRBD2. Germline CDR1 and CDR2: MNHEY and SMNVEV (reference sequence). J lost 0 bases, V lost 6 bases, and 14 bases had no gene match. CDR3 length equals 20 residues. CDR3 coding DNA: TGTGCCAGCAGCCCTCCCCCTAGGACTAGCGGGAGGGGGTACCAAGAGACCCAGTACTTC. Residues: CASSPPPRTSGRGYQETQYF.

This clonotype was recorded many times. CDR3 nucleotides: TGTGCCTATAGGGACCTTGCAGATACGCAGTATTTT. Its protein is CAYRDLADTQYF. This sequence joins TRBV30 and TRBJ2-3; tentatively, D is TRBD1 or TRBD2 (5 bases each). Germline CDR1 is GTSNPN and CDR2 is SVGIG (reference sequence). V lost 7 bases and J 4 bases, leaving 12 bases between the germline ends. This CDR3 region has 12 residues.

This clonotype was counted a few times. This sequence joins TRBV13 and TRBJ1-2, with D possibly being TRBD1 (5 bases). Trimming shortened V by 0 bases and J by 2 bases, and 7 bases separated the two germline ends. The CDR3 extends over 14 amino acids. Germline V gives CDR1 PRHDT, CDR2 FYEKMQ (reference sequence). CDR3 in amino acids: CASSLGTGNYGYTF. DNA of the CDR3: TGTGCCAGCAGCTTAGGAACAGGCAACTATGGCTACACCTTC.